This note documents a single T cell receptor (beta chain) sequence. This clonotype came up many times. Its antigen target is currently unknown. No much larger clone exists at a distance of one base, and base qualities are not known. Sequenced using an Illumina NovaSeq 6000. TCR cDNA was synthesized by 5'RACE template switching, through which a universal primer site and unique molecular identifiers were introduced. cDNA synthesis was primed from both the TCR alpha and TCR beta constant segments. Library amplification used two PCR steps, and the second PCR step added sample barcodes and sequencing adapters. Sequencing of libraries was performed on Illumina HiSeq 2500 (2x100 bp) or NovaSeq (2x150 bp). Processing in the source paper ran as follows. MIGEC handled demultiplexing of reads and collapsing into UMI consensus sequences, while MiXCR performed V(D)J alignment. Vaccine-responding clonotypes were defined with edgeR using replicate PBMC samples, requiring FDR below 0.01 and a log2 fold change above 5 up to day 15. Each bulk clonotype was labeled CD4 or CD8 based on which sequenced repertoire, CD4 or CD8, contained the clonotype at higher abundance. TCRdb trimmed public reads at Q25 via fastp, called clones via MiXCR and kept in-frame beta chains. Entries that share a CDR3 protein sequence are merged under the most common genes and DNA. The V and J calls reflect TCRdb's pipeline rather than the authors' work. Across this sample there are 200,000 to 250,000 distinct CDR3 sequences, with 3% to 3.5% seen only once. The ten most abundant clones make up around 3% of the sample.

This entry comes from a study of T cells after yellow fever vaccination (dated by TCRdb to the late 2010s). Some background on the complete study: Libraries from fractions with low cell numbers were prepared with the SMART-Seq v4 Ultra Low Input RNA kit. Blood was drawn at multiple timepoints before and after primary and secondary immunization, with bulk PBMC replicates and cell subsets isolated. Two healthy male donors, one aged 18 to 30 and one aged 30 to 39 years, were included in the cohort. To follow T-cell clones before and after primary and booster YFV17D yellow fever vaccination, bulk TCR alpha and beta repertoires were sequenced over time. Findings and caveats that apply to the study as a whole: Compared with the primary T-cell response, the secondary T-cell response was faster but weaker, reaching its peak on day 5 rather than on day 15. Because only a couple of donors were included in the study, the extent to which the findings can be generalized is limited. A small share of clonotypes occurred in both CD4 and CD8 compartments, likely arising from convergent recombination. FACS-sorted repertoires could contain abundant contaminating clonotypes from the bulk population, so computational filtering was required. After the booster, most clones that had expanded after primary vaccination were detected again (around 97% of CD4 and about 88% of CD8), suggesting broad maintenance of memory.

The treatment or condition label, as the study defines it: live attenuated yellow fever vaccine strain. A standard Ficoll-Paque protocol was used to isolate PBMCs from peripheral blood. CD4 and CD8 T-cell fractions were isolated with Dynabeads CD4 and CD8 positive selection kits. TriZol was used to extract RNA from bulk PBMCs, CD4 and CD8 fractions, and dextramer-positive and dextramer-negative fractions. This clonotype was sampled from a man younger than 30 who received the YFV17D yellow fever vaccine. Source: CD4+ T cells sorted from PBMCs, taken 10 days after the yellow fever booster vaccination.

The CDR3 protein is CASSRENTEAFF. At the DNA level, the sequence is TGTGCCAGCAGCCGCGAGAACACTGAAGCTTTCTTT. The chain uses TRBV7-9 and TRBJ1-1, with the D segment identity uncertain. The CDR3 spans 12 residues, from the cysteine through the phenylalanine. The CDR3 DNA has 36 bases and is translated from base 1. CDR1 and CDR2 are read off the germline V gene (reference sequence) as SEHNR and FQNEAQ. V gives up 5 bases and J gives up 1 base, and the segment between their germline ends measures 5 bases.